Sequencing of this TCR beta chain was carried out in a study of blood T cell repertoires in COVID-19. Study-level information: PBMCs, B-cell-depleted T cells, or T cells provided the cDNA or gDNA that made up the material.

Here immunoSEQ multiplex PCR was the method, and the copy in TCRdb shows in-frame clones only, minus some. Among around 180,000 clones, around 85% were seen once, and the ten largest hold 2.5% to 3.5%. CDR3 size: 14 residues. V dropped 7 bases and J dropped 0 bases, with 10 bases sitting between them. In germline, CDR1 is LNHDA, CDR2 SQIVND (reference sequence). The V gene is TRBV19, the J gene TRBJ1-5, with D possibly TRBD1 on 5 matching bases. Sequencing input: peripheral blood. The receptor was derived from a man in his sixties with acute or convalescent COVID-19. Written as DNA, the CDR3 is TGTGCCAGTACCCCCAGGGATAGCAATCAGCCCCAGCATTTT. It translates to CASTPRDSNQPQHF. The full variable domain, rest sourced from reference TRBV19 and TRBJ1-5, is DGGITQSPKYLFRKEGQNVTLSCEQNLNHDAMYWYRQDPGQGLRLIYYSQIVNDFQKGDIAEGYSVSREKKESFPLTVTSAQKNPTAFYLCASTPRDSNQPQHFGDGTRLSIL.